The text below deals with one T cell receptor beta chain. Seattle enrolled patients during active infection and tracked them longitudinally. In the study's own analysis: Amplifying reference gene primers gave estimates of nucleated cell counts. Libraries were prepared by immunoSEQ multiplex PCR; TCRdb keeps only in-frame clonotypes and omits some of them. D and trimming were read from the DNA, whereas the V and J calls and clone size are those reported in that table. Of 200,000 or so clones listed, approximately 80% were seen once; the top ten hold roughly 12%. The CDR3 has 13 residues. V lost 6 bases and J 3 bases, leaving 15 bases between the germline ends. Germline loops: CDR1 SQVTM, CDR2 ANQGSEA. The data originate from a study of blood T cell repertoires in COVID-19. Study at large: COVID-19 samples from acute and convalescent phases originated in the United States, Italy and Spain.

This receptor was taken from an elderly woman with COVID-19, enrolled during active disease. What was sequenced was peripheral blood. The chain employs TRBV29-1 and TRBJ2-7; TRBD1 might be the D (6 bases). This CDR3 reads CSVGGGQIYEQYF. DNA for the CDR3: TGCAGCGTGGGCGGCGGACAGATCTACGAGCAGTACTTC.